A selection of T cell receptor beta chains follows, all from one sample in a study of blood T cell repertoires in COVID-19. Some clones are missing from TCRdb's copy, which holds only in-frame ones; the method was immunoSEQ multiplex PCR. The profile shows about 140,000 clones, about 75% of them singletons. Source material: PBMCs or T cells enriched from blood (not recorded which). These receptors were collected from a woman aged 45-60 years who had recovered from COVID-19. The CDR3 runs from the conserved cysteine through the conserved F or W. The order of the fields is clone size, D gene, V gene, J gene, CDR3 DNA, CDR3 protein. D genes are given only for firm matches. Not every row has a clone size; where given, it reads once, few, many or a size class.

clone size: .
D gene: .
V gene: TRBV25-1
J gene: TRBJ1-2
CDR3 DNA: TGTGCCAGCAGCCGACAGGAAAACTATGGCTACACCTTC
CDR3 protein: CASSRQENYGYTF

clone size: .
D gene: TRBD1
V gene: TRBV28
J gene: TRBJ1-4
CDR3 DNA: TGTGCCAGCAGCGGAGAGAGGGGGCTCGGTGCAACTAATGAAAAACTGTTTTTT
CDR3 protein: CASSGERGLGATNEKLFF

clone size: .
D gene: .
V gene: TRBV28
J gene: TRBJ1-2
CDR3 DNA: TGTGCCAGCAGCCTCCCGGGAGCCATCTATGGCTACACCTTC
CDR3 protein: CASSLPGAIYGYTF

clone size: .
D gene: .
V gene: TRBV2
J gene: TRBJ1-1
CDR3 DNA: TGTGTGGGGAGCCGGGCAGTCCAGTTGAACACTGAAGCTTTCTTT
CDR3 protein: CVGSRAVQLNTEAFF

clone size: .
D gene: .
V gene: TRBV7-9
J gene: TRBJ1-1
CDR3 DNA: TGTGCCAGCGGGGCAGCTCTGAACACTGAAGCTTTCTTT
CDR3 protein: CASGAALNTEAFF

clone size: .
D gene: TRBD1
V gene: TRBV5-1
J gene: TRBJ2-7
CDR3 DNA: TGCGCCAGCAGCGTTGGACAGGGTAGGACCTACGAGCAGTACTTC
CDR3 protein: CASSVGQGRTYEQYF

clone size: .
D gene: TRBD2
V gene: TRBV23-1
J gene: TRBJ2-5
CDR3 DNA: TGCGCCAGCAGTCGGGGTAGCGGGAGTGTAGAGACCCAGTACTTC
CDR3 protein: CASSRGSGSVETQYF

clone size: .
D gene: .
V gene: TRBV7-2
J gene: TRBJ1-5
CDR3 DNA: TGTGCCAGCAGCTTACAAAGGGGTCAGCCCCAGCATTTT
CDR3 protein: CASSLQRGQPQHF

clone size: .
D gene: .
V gene: TRBV11-3
J gene: TRBJ2-2
CDR3 DNA: TGTGCCAGCAGCCCCAGGAACACCGGGGAGCTGTTTTTT
CDR3 protein: CASSPRNTGELFF

clone size: .
D gene: TRBD1
V gene: TRBV7-9
J gene: TRBJ2-3
CDR3 DNA: TGTGCCAGCAGCACACAGGGGGTAGACACAGATACGCAGTATTTT
CDR3 protein: CASSTQGVDTDTQYF

clone size: .
D gene: .
V gene: TRBV12-2
J gene: TRBJ2-1
CDR3 DNA: TGTGCAAGTCGCTTACCCATGAGGTGGCTGGATGAGCAGTTCTTC
CDR3 protein: CASRLPMRWLDEQFF

clone size: .
D gene: TRBD1
V gene: TRBV7-9
J gene: TRBJ1-6
CDR3 DNA: TGTGCCAGCAGCTCCACTGGACAGGGGGGATCACCCCTCCACTTT
CDR3 protein: CASSSTGQGGSPLHF

clone size: many
D gene: .
V gene: TRBV7-2
J gene: TRBJ2-3
CDR3 DNA: TGTGCCAGCAGCTTAGTGTCCGCAGATACGCAGTATTTT
CDR3 protein: CASSLVSADTQYF

clone size: .
D gene: .
V gene: TRBV10-2
J gene: TRBJ2-3
CDR3 DNA: TGCGCCAGCAGTGAAAAACAGGGACCCGCACTGGATACGCAGTATTTT
CDR3 protein: CASSEKQGPALDTQYF

clone size: .
D gene: TRBD1
V gene: TRBV6-2/TRBV6-3
J gene: TRBJ1-5
CDR3 DNA: TGTGCCAGCAGTCACGTCCGGGGGACAGGGGGCAATCAGCCCCAGCATTTT
CDR3 protein: CASSHVRGTGGNQPQHF

clone size: .
D gene: .
V gene: TRBV20-1
J gene: TRBJ1-2
CDR3 DNA: TGCAGTGCTAGAGTATTTGGCTACACCTTC
CDR3 protein: CSARVFGYTF

clone size: .
D gene: .
V gene: TRBV19
J gene: TRBJ2-3
CDR3 DNA: TGTGCCAGTAGTATACGGGGGAGCGGGCGGTCAGATACGCAGTATTTT
CDR3 protein: CASSIRGSGRSDTQYF

clone size: once
D gene: TRBD1
V gene: TRBV7-3
J gene: TRBJ1-1
CDR3 DNA: TGTGCCAGCAGCTTAACGCCAGGGGGCGGCACTGAAGCTTTCTTT
CDR3 protein: CASSLTPGGGTEAFF

clone size: .
D gene: TRBD1
V gene: TRBV7-9
J gene: TRBJ1-1
CDR3 DNA: TGTGCCAGCAGCCCAGGACAGGGGATGTCTGAAGCTTTCTTT
CDR3 protein: CASSPGQGMSEAFF

clone size: few
D gene: .
V gene: TRBV7-9
J gene: TRBJ1-6
CDR3 DNA: TGTGCCAGCAGCCCCAGCGGAGGAGCCCTCCACTTT
CDR3 protein: CASSPSGGALHF

clone size: .
D gene: TRBD1
V gene: TRBV5-1
J gene: TRBJ1-2
CDR3 DNA: TGCGCCAGCAGCACCGGACAGGGGGCGGATGGCTACACCTTC
CDR3 protein: CASSTGQGADGYTF

clone size: .
D gene: TRBD2
V gene: TRBV30
J gene: TRBJ2-2
CDR3 DNA: TGTGCCTGGAGTGGGACTAGCGGCACCGGGGAGCTGTTTTTT
CDR3 protein: CAWSGTSGTGELFF

clone size: .
D gene: TRBD1
V gene: TRBV29-1
J gene: TRBJ2-7
CDR3 DNA: TGCAGCGTTGTTCCTAGGGGGCGCATCTACGAGCAGTACTTC
CDR3 protein: CSVVPRGRIYEQYF

clone size: .
D gene: TRBD2
V gene: TRBV6-6
J gene: TRBJ2-3
CDR3 DNA: TGTGCCAGCAGTTACCCTAGCGGGAGGGCCGCAGATACGCAGTATTTT
CDR3 protein: CASSYPSGRAADTQYF

clone size: .
D gene: TRBD1
V gene: TRBV18
J gene: TRBJ2-6
CDR3 DNA: TGTGCCAGCTCACCTCAGGGGGCGCCCCGCGGGGCCAACGTCCTGACTTTC
CDR3 protein: CASSPQGAPRGANVLTF

clone size: .
D gene: .
V gene: TRBV6-4
J gene: TRBJ2-3
CDR3 DNA: TGTGCCAGCAGTGAGGAACAGGGAAGCACAGATACGCAGTATTTT
CDR3 protein: CASSEEQGSTDTQYF

clone size: .
D gene: .
V gene: TRBV19
J gene: TRBJ2-4
CDR3 DNA: TGTGCCAGTAGTATAGGGGGGCAGAGAGCCAAAAACATTCAGTACTTC
CDR3 protein: CASSIGGQRAKNIQYF

clone size: .
D gene: .
V gene: TRBV6-5
J gene: TRBJ2-7
CDR3 DNA: TGTGCCAGCAGACGCGGTTCCTACGAGCAGTACTTC
CDR3 protein: CASRRGSYEQYF

clone size: once
D gene: TRBD1
V gene: TRBV6-5
J gene: TRBJ1-3
CDR3 DNA: TGTGCCAGCAGTTACCCGGACAGGACCTATGGAAACACCATATATTTT
CDR3 protein: CASSYPDRTYGNTIYF

clone size: .
D gene: TRBD1
V gene: TRBV6-5
J gene: TRBJ1-5
CDR3 DNA: TGTGCCAGCAGTTACCCCGGGACAGGTGGCAATCAGCCCCAGCATTTT
CDR3 protein: CASSYPGTGGNQPQHF

clone size: .
D gene: .
V gene: TRBV4-2
J gene: TRBJ1-5
CDR3 DNA: TGTGCCAGCAGCCAAGAATACCAGGGCAATCAGCCCCAGCATTTT
CDR3 protein: CASSQEYQGNQPQHF

clone size: .
D gene: .
V gene: TRBV18
J gene: TRBJ2-7
CDR3 DNA: TGTGCCAGCTCGCGGGGAGACAGTGAGTACGAGCAGTACTTC
CDR3 protein: CASSRGDSEYEQYF

clone size: .
D gene: TRBD1
V gene: TRBV6-5
J gene: TRBJ2-5
CDR3 DNA: TGTGCCAGCACCCCAGGGGGCCTCCAAGAGACCCAGTACTTC
CDR3 protein: CASTPGGLQETQYF

clone size: once
D gene: TRBD2
V gene: TRBV6-4
J gene: TRBJ2-2
CDR3 DNA: TGTGCCAGCAGTGACTCGGCGGGAGGAGGAGGGGAGCTGTTTTTT
CDR3 protein: CASSDSAGGGGELFF

clone size: .
D gene: TRBD1
V gene: TRBV28
J gene: TRBJ2-3
CDR3 DNA: TGTGCCAGCAGTTTAAACAGGGGGCTCACAGATACGCAGTATTTT
CDR3 protein: CASSLNRGLTDTQYF

clone size: .
D gene: .
V gene: TRBV6-4
J gene: TRBJ2-1
CDR3 DNA: TGTGCCAGCAGTCCCACTAGGAGAAATGAGCAGTTCTTC
CDR3 protein: CASSPTRRNEQFF

clone size: .
D gene: TRBD1
V gene: TRBV28
J gene: TRBJ2-7
CDR3 DNA: TGTGCCAGCAGAACCGGGACAGGGCAATACGAGCAGTACTTC
CDR3 protein: CASRTGTGQYEQYF

clone size: .
D gene: .
V gene: TRBV3-1/TRBV3-2
J gene: TRBJ2-1
CDR3 DNA: TGTGCCAGCAGGAGAGCGGGCAATGAGCAGTTCTTC
CDR3 protein: CASRRAGNEQFF

clone size: .
D gene: TRBD1
V gene: TRBV5-1
J gene: TRBJ1-1
CDR3 DNA: TGCGCCAGCAGCGCGCGACAGGGCAACACTGAAGCTTTCTTT
CDR3 protein: CASSARQGNTEAFF

clone size: few
D gene: TRBD1
V gene: TRBV19
J gene: TRBJ2-2
CDR3 DNA: TGTGCCAGTAGTTTCCAGGGGGACACCGGGGAGCTGTTTTTT
CDR3 protein: CASSFQGDTGELFF

clone size: .
D gene: .
V gene: TRBV19
J gene: TRBJ1-5
CDR3 DNA: TGTGCCAGTAGTCCACAATCCGTGGTCGGCAATCAGCCCCAGCATTTT
CDR3 protein: CASSPQSVVGNQPQHF

clone size: few
D gene: .
V gene: TRBV5-6
J gene: TRBJ1-1
CDR3 DNA: TGTGCCAGCAGCTGGCGCGGGACGGCTGAAGCTTTCTTT
CDR3 protein: CASSWRGTAEAFF

clone size: .
D gene: TRBD2
V gene: TRBV11-1
J gene: TRBJ2-5
CDR3 DNA: TGTGCCAGCAGCCCCCGAGCGGGAGTGGGAGAGACCCAGTACTTC
CDR3 protein: CASSPRAGVGETQYF

clone size: .
D gene: .
V gene: TRBV5-1
J gene: TRBJ1-5
CDR3 DNA: TGCGCCAGCAGCTTGGAACCCGCCGAGGGCAATCAGCCCCAGCATTTT
CDR3 protein: CASSLEPAEGNQPQHF

clone size: .
D gene: .
V gene: TRBV29-1
J gene: TRBJ2-6
CDR3 DNA: TGCAGCGTTGGTGCAGGGGCTGGGGCCAACGTCCTGACTTTC
CDR3 protein: CSVGAGAGANVLTF

clone size: .
D gene: TRBD1
V gene: TRBV18
J gene: TRBJ2-1
CDR3 DNA: TGTGCCAGCTCCCCCGGACAGGGGGCCTACAATGAGCAGTTCTTC
CDR3 protein: CASSPGQGAYNEQFF

clone size: .
D gene: TRBD2
V gene: TRBV9
J gene: TRBJ2-1
CDR3 DNA: TGTGCCAGCAGCGTAGGACTAGCGGGGGGAAATGAGCAGTTCTTC
CDR3 protein: CASSVGLAGGNEQFF

clone size: .
D gene: TRBD1
V gene: TRBV19
J gene: TRBJ1-3
CDR3 DNA: TGTGCCAGTAGTATGGACAGGTTTACTGTACCTGGAAACACCATATATTTT
CDR3 protein: CASSMDRFTVPGNTIYF

clone size: .
D gene: .
V gene: TRBV19
J gene: TRBJ2-5
CDR3 DNA: TGTGCCAGTAGTTTTTCCCGGGAGACCCAGTACTTC
CDR3 protein: CASSFSRETQYF

clone size: few
D gene: .
V gene: TRBV28
J gene: TRBJ2-7
CDR3 DNA: TGTGCCAGCAGTTCCCGCCGGAGTTTAGGCTACTTC
CDR3 protein: CASSSRRSLGYF

clone size: once
D gene: .
V gene: TRBV9
J gene: TRBJ1-1
CDR3 DNA: TGTGCCAGCAGCCAAGGACAGATCACTGAAGCTTTCTTT
CDR3 protein: CASSQGQITEAFF

clone size: .
D gene: .
V gene: TRBV28
J gene: TRBJ1-5
CDR3 DNA: TGTGCCAGCAGTTTCGGGGGTAGCAATCAGCCCCAGCATTTT
CDR3 protein: CASSFGGSNQPQHF

clone size: .
D gene: TRBD1
V gene: TRBV11-2
J gene: TRBJ1-1
CDR3 DNA: TGTGCCAGCAGCTTAGGTGGAGGGGGCGCCTCGGAAGCTTTCTTT
CDR3 protein: CASSLGGGGASEAFF

clone size: .
D gene: TRBD1
V gene: TRBV29-1
J gene: TRBJ2-7
CDR3 DNA: TGCAGCGTCGGAGGGACAGGGGGCGGGGAGCAGTACTTC
CDR3 protein: CSVGGTGGGEQYF

clone size: .
D gene: .
V gene: TRBV5-1
J gene: TRBJ2-7
CDR3 DNA: TGCGCCAGCAGCGGTCAAACAAATACCTACGAGCAGTACTTC
CDR3 protein: CASSGQTNTYEQYF